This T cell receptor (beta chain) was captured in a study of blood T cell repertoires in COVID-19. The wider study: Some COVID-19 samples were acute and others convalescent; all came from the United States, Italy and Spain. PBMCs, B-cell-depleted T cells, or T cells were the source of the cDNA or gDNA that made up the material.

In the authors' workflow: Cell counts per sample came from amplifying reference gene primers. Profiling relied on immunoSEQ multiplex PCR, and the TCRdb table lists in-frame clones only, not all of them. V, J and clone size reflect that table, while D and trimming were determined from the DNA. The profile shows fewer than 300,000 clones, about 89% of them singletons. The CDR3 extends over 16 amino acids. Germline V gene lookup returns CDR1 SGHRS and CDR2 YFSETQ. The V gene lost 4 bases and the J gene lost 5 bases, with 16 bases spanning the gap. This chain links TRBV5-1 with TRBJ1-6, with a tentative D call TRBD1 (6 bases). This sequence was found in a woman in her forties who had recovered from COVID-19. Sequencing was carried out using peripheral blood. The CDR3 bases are TGCGCCAGCAGCCGAGATGGCAGGGGCCATAATTCACCCCTCCACTTT. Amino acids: CASSRDGRGHNSPLHF. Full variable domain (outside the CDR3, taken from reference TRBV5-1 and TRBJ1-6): KAGVTQTPRYLIKTRGQQVTLSCSPISGHRSVSWYQQTPGQGLQFLFEYFSETQRNKGNFPGRFSGRQFSNSRSEMNVSTLELGDSALYLCASSRDGRGHNSPLHFGNGTRLTVT.